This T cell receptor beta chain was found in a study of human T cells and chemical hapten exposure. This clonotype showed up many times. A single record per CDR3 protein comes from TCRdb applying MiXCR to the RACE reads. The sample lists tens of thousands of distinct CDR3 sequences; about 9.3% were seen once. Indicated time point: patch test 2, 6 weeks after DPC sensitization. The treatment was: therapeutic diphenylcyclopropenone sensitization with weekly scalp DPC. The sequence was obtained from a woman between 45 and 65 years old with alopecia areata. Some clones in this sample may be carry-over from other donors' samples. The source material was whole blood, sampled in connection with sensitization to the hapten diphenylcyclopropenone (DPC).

The CDR3 is CASSLYADQFF. CDR3 nucleotides: TGTGCCAGCAGCTTGTATGCGGATCAGTTCTTC. The chain links TRBV5-6 to TRBJ2-1, with D hard to call. V lost 1 base and J lost 13, with 9 bases in between. CDR1 and CDR2 from the germline V gene are SGHDT and YYEEEE. CDR3 length equals 11 residues.